The 9 T cell receptor beta chains presented below share a single source sample, sequenced in a study of technical replicates of blood from several donors. Profiled with immunoSEQ multiplex PCR; TCRdb holds only in-frame clones, not every one. The table includes around 68,000 clones, around 97% detected once. Sample: T cells isolated from PBMCs. The receptors originated from a human donor in good health.

The rearrangement links TRBV4-2 to TRBJ2-3, with TRBD2 matching over 10 bases. The CDR3 runs 19 residues. Unmatched junction bases numbered 11, after V lost 0 bases and J lost 2 bases. The germline V gene has CDR1 LGHNA and CDR2 YNFKEQ. CDR3 sequence reads: CASSQDAPRLAGFTDTQYF. Written as DNA, the CDR3 is TGTGCCAGCAGCCAAGATGCCCCGAGACTAGCGGGCTTCACAGATACGCAGTATTTT.

The chain couples TRBV28 to TRBJ2-5; 11 bases map to TRBD2. V dropped 3 bases and J dropped 2; count of bases not matched to a gene: 2. The CDR3 extends over 15 amino acids. Looked up from germline, CDR1 is MDHEN and CDR2 is SYDVKM. The CDR3, as DNA: TGTGCCAGCAGTTTGTTAGCGGGAGGGCAAGAGACCCAGTACTTC. This encodes CASSLLAGGQETQYF.

CDR3 coding DNA: TGTGCCAGCAGCTTAGGGGCTAGCGGGAGTATTCAGGAGCAGTACTTC. Encoded protein: CASSLGASGSIQEQYF. The V call is TRBV7-3, the J call TRBJ2-7; the match to TRBD2 covers 10 bases. The CDR3 length is 16 residues. Germline V lookup: CDR1 SGHTA, CDR2 FQGTGA. J was trimmed by 7 bases and V by 2 bases; bases with no gene match: 11.

The CDR3 DNA is TGTGCCAGCAGGGACTCCAGGGGACCTGGAAACACCATATATTTT. Translating gives CASRDSRGPGNTIYF. This rearrangement joins TRBV2 to TRBJ1-3; possible D gene TRBD1, 6 bases. The CDR3 contains 15 residues. Germline values: CDR1 SNHLY, CDR2 FYNNEI. The ends were cut back, 6 bases at V and 2 bases at J, with 14 bases in the middle. Full variable domain (outside the CDR3, taken from reference TRBV2 and TRBJ1-3): EPEVTQTPSHQVTQMGQEVILRCVPISNHLYFYWYRQILGQKVEFLVSFYNNEISEKSEIFDDQFSVERPDGSNFTLKIRSTKLEDSAMYFCASRDSRGPGNTIYFGEGSWLTVV.

This clone was recorded once. J is TRBJ1-5 and V is TRBV7-8, with a weak D call TRBD1 (6 bases). Germline-derived CDR1 and CDR2 are SGHVS and FQNEAQ. V dropped 5 bases and J dropped 2 bases, with 13 bases sitting between them. The CDR3 is 15 amino acids. The CDR3 DNA reads TGTGCCAGCAGCCTATGGACAGAGGGCAATCAGCCCCAGCATTTT. Protein product: CASSLWTEGNQPQHF.

CDR3 region: CASSPRTGDNYGYTF. CDR3 DNA: TGTGCCAGCAGCCCACGGACAGGGGATAACTATGGCTACACCTTC. The rearrangement joins TRBV7-8 to TRBJ1-2; 9 nucleotides line up with TRBD1. The J segment lost 1 base and the V segment lost 5 bases, leaving 5 bases of the junction unmatched. Germline CDR1 reads SGHVS; CDR2 reads FQNEAQ. This CDR3 has 15 amino acids.

CDR3 residues: CAIREQENTEAFF. CDR3 bases: TGTGCCATCAGAGAACAGGAAAACACTGAAGCTTTCTTT. V is TRBV10-3 and J is TRBJ1-1, with D possibly matching TRBD1 (5 bases). Trimming stripped 6 bases from V and 2 bases from J, with 10 bases between. The CDR3 has 13 amino acids. Germline V CDR1 and CDR2: ENHRY, SYGVKD.

A few counts support this clone. V usage is TRBV5-1 and J usage is TRBJ2-1; TRBD1 agrees at 9 bases. The germline V gene has CDR1 SGHRS and CDR2 YFSETQ. Losses at the gene ends were 0 bases for V and 5 bases for J; bases not matched to a gene: 0. The CDR3 consists of 14 residues. CDR3 sequence reads: CASSLDRGHNEQFF. In nucleotides, the CDR3 is TGCGCCAGCAGCTTGGACAGGGGGCACAATGAGCAGTTCTTC.

This rearrangement joins TRBV2 to TRBJ2-2; perhaps TRBD1 as D (5 bases). CDR1 SNHLY and CDR2 FYNNEI come from the germline V gene. The ends were cut back, 7 bases at V and 1 base at J, with 16 bases in the middle. The CDR3 runs to 16 residues. CDR3 sequence (DNA): TGTGCCAGCACCACCGGTGGGGCAGGGAACACCGGGGAGCTGTTTTTT. It encodes CASTTGGAGNTGELFF.